This T cell receptor beta chain was captured in a study of OX40 agonist ivuxolimab in advanced cancers. At the level of the whole study: Ivuxolimab, which targeted the costimulatory receptor OX40 (CD134), was an agonistic, fully human IgG2 monoclonal antibody. In the dose-escalation cohort, 75% to 85% of patients were male, and the mean age was 60 years with a range of roughly 20 to 80. Prior anti-PD-1, anti-PD-L1 or anti-CTLA-4 therapy was permitted, and checkpoint inhibitors had been received by less than 45% of dose-escalation patients. Intravenous ivuxolimab was administered to patients every 2 weeks at six dose levels: 0.01, 0.1, 0.3, 1.5, 3 and 10 mg/kg. Partial responses occurred in three dose-escalation patients: two with cutaneous melanoma and one with hepatocellular carcinoma. The paper covers the monotherapy dose-escalation part of the phase I ivuxolimab trial, which included N of about 51 patients. Among the roughly 54 dose-escalation patients, some 20 had hepatocellular carcinoma, around 15 melanoma, 9 renal cell carcinoma and 9 head and neck cancer. Peripheral TCRbeta sequencing was intended to test whether TCR sequence diversity was altered and clonal T-cell expansion was caused by ivuxolimab.

Genomic DNA was isolated from the sorted cells so that the TCRbeta CDR3 region could be sequenced. The immunoSEQ Assay was used to sequence the TCRbeta CDR3 regions. Not all clones reach the TCRdb copy of this immuneACCESS table, which keeps in-frame sequences only. Checked studies attribute under half of the gap to unresolved V genes and leave the rest unexplained. For this sample the table gives approximately 77,000 clones, of which approximately 92% were detected only once. Clones ranked in the top ten supply approximately 0.5% of the sample. Between the V and J ends, shortened by 0 bases and 4 bases respectively, the junction contains 13 bases. In the germline V gene, CDR1 corresponds to LGHNA and CDR2 to YSLEER. From the cysteine through the phenylalanine, the CDR3 covers 16 amino acids. Kept here is only the CDR3 DNA, which spans 48 bases and is read in frame from base 1. Paper-wide results and their limitations: On average, CD8+ T cells showed more expanded clones than CD4+ T cells after ivuxolimab. Low levels of normalized T-cell clonal expansion were also seen in some nonresponding patients. The antigen specificity of the clonally expanded peripheral T cells was not determined. At doses of 0.1 to 3.0 mg/kg, clonal expansion of both CD4+ and CD8+ T cells in blood was seen between baseline and week 6. In the 0.1-3.0 mg/kg groups, partial responders had among the lowest normalized peripheral clonal expansion, particularly in CD8+ T cells.

In regard to this clone: The antigen this receptor binds is unknown. Per-nucleotide qualities are absent, and no much larger clonotype sits a single base away.

Patients with autoimmune disease history or receiving systemic immunosuppression were excluded from the trial. Peripheral blood for TCR sequencing was drawn from every dose cohort at baseline, at cycle 4 day 1 and at cycle 7 day 1. The samples were taken from a phase I, first-in-human, multicenter, open-label dose-escalation trial of ivuxolimab. Adults with locally advanced or metastatic melanoma, renal cell, hepatocellular, or head and neck squamous cell carcinoma were enrolled in the trial. CD4+ and CD8+ T cells were sorted separately from peripheral blood before TCR sequencing. The specimen comprised CD4+ or CD8+ T cells sorted from blood, sampled in a trial of the OX40 agonist ivuxolimab. The receptor comes from an adult with an advanced solid tumor such as melanoma, head and neck, liver or kidney cancer. The sequence is built from TRBV4-3 and TRBJ2-1, with a tentative D call of TRBD1 or TRBD2, each matching 6 bases. The DNA reads as follows: TGCGCCAGCAGCCAAGAAGGGGGGTCATTTTACAATGAGCAGTTCTTC. Protein translation: CASSQEGGSFYNEQFF.